The 10 T cell receptor beta chains reported below all come from one sample, sequenced in a study of early T cells in non-severe SARS-CoV-2 infection. TCRdb re-called the 5' RACE reads through MiXCR, storing one row per CDR3 protein. The repertoire holds roughly 88,000 distinct CDR3 sequences, about 15% seen once, with under 6.5% in the top ten. The specimen sequenced was whole blood. The receptors shown here come from an adult who was a healthcare worker with PCR-confirmed SARS-CoV-2 infection or an uninfected control (not recorded which).

This clonotype was recorded many times. V and J are TRBV6-5 and TRBJ1-5; 7 positions agree with TRBD1. The germline V gene encodes CDR1 MNHEY and CDR2 SVGAGI. The CDR3 runs 15 residues. The V and J ends lost 4 bases and 4 bases, in that order; junction bases with no gene match: 7. CDR3 DNA: TGTGCCAGCAGTTTAAAGAGGGGGCGGAATCAGCCCCAGCATTTT. Residues: CASSLKRGRNQPQHF.

This sequence joins TRBV7-9 and TRBJ1-3; tentatively, D is TRBD1 (6 bases). CDR1 SEHNR and CDR2 FQNEAQ come from the germline V gene (reference sequence). The CDR3 is 13 residues long. With 9 bases removed from V and 2 bases from J, the gap between germline ends came to 11 bases. The CDR3 bases are TGTGCCAGAGGACAGTTGGCTGGAAACACCATATATTTT. Its translation: CARGQLAGNTIYF. The full variable domain, rest sourced from reference TRBV7-9 and TRBJ1-3, is DTGVSQNPRHKITKRGQNVTFRCDPISEHNRLYWYRQTLGQGPEFLTYFQNEAQLEKSRLLSDRFSAERPKGSFSTLEIQRTEQGDSAMYLCARGQLAGNTIYFGEGSWLTVV.

In this sample, this clonotype turned up a few times. The V call is TRBV6-6, the J call TRBJ1-1; tentative D call: TRBD1 (5 bases). Trimming removed 0 bases at V and 7 bases at J, with 15 bases between. The CDR3 contains 15 residues. From germline, CDR1 is MNHNY and CDR2 SVGAGI (reference sequence). The CDR3 loop is CASSYSTDRGDEAFF. As DNA, the CDR3 is TGTGCCAGCAGTTACTCCACAGACCGGGGGGATGAAGCTTTCTTT.

This clonotype was counted between two and nine times. The rearrangement uses TRBV29-1 and TRBJ1-1, with no clear D. V was pared by 4 bases and J by 2 bases, with 8 bases between. The CDR3 runs 12 residues. Germline V lookup: CDR1 SQVTM, CDR2 ANQGSEA. CDR3 DNA sequence: TGCAGCGTTGGGCAGATAAACACTGAAGCTTTCTTT. Translating it yields CSVGQINTEAFF. Filled out from reference TRBV29-1 and TRBJ1-1, the complete variable domain reads SAVISQKPSRDICQRGTSLTIQCQVDSQVTMMFWYRQQPGQSLTLIATANQGSEATYESGFVIDKFPISRPNLTFSTLTVSNMSPEDSSIYLCSVGQINTEAFFGQGTRLTVV.

This clonotype was found a few times. The V call is TRBV9, the J call TRBJ1-3, with D maybe TRBD1 (6 bases). Looked up from germline, CDR1 is SGDLS and CDR2 is YYNGEE. This CDR3 is 15 amino acids long. Trimming cost V 4 bases and J 4 bases, with 15 bases left between them. The DNA of the CDR3 is TGTGCCAGCAGCCCGAACCAGGGGCTAGGAAACACCATATATTTT. This gives the protein CASSPNQGLGNTIYF.

There are many counts of this clonotype. V gene TRBV4-1 combines with J gene TRBJ1-2; 8 positions match TRBD1. The CDR3 covers 15 residues. After removal of 1 base from V and 7 bases from J, the junction contained 8 bases not matched to a gene. Germline V CDR1 and CDR2: MGHRA, YSYEKL. The CDR3, as DNA: TGCGCCAGCAGCCAAGTTACAGGGGGGAAAGGTGGCTACACCTTC. Amino acids: CASSQVTGGKGGYTF.

The V and J genes are TRBV19 and TRBJ2-3; the match to TRBD2 covers 9 bases. Germline-derived CDR1 and CDR2 are LNHDA and SQIVND (reference sequence). V lost 11 bases, J lost 3 bases, and 9 bases stayed unmatched. The CDR3 contains 14 residues. CDR3 nucleotides: TGTGCCGTGAGCGGGGGGACGAAGACAGATACGCAGTATTTT. Protein sequence: CAVSGGTKTDTQYF. The variable domain in full, with the rest retrieved from reference TRBV19 and TRBJ2-3, is DGGITQSPKYLFRKEGQNVTLSCEQNLNHDAMYWYRQDPGQGLRLIYYSQIVNDFQKGDIAEGYSVSREKKESFPLTVTSAQKNPTAFYLCAVSGGTKTDTQYFGPGTRLTVL.

This clonotype was counted between two and nine times. The J gene is TRBJ2-6, the V gene TRBV28; D gene ambiguous. The length of the CDR3 is 20 residues. The V and J ends lost 5 bases and 0 bases respectively, with 23 bases between them. The germline CDR1 and CDR2 sequences are MDHEN and SYDVKM. The CDR3 sequence is CASSPWPSSRRRSGANVLTF. As DNA, the CDR3 is TGTGCCAGCAGTCCCTGGCCTTCCTCTCGACGGCGCTCTGGGGCCAACGTCCTGACTTTC.

This sequence joins TRBV5-1 and TRBJ2-1; D is perhaps TRBD2 (6 bases). V lost 0 bases to trimming and J lost 8 bases, with 12 bases between them. Germline V gives CDR1 SGHRS, CDR2 YFSETQ. This CDR3 is built from 14 residues. CDR3 nucleotide sequence: TGCGCCAGCAGCTTGGTCCGCGGGGAGGATGAGCAGTTCTTC. The encoded protein is CASSLVRGEDEQFF.

CDR3 protein: CASSFGGEAYNEQFF. Here the CDR3 DNA reads TGTGCCAGCAGTTTTGGCGGGGAGGCCTACAATGAGCAGTTCTTC. This chain uses TRBV27 with TRBJ2-1; D is possibly TRBD2 (6 bases). The V end lost 3 bases, the J end lost 2 bases, and 11 bases lay between the germline ends. The CDR3 is 15 residues long. In germline, CDR1 is MNHEY, CDR2 SMNVEV (reference sequence).